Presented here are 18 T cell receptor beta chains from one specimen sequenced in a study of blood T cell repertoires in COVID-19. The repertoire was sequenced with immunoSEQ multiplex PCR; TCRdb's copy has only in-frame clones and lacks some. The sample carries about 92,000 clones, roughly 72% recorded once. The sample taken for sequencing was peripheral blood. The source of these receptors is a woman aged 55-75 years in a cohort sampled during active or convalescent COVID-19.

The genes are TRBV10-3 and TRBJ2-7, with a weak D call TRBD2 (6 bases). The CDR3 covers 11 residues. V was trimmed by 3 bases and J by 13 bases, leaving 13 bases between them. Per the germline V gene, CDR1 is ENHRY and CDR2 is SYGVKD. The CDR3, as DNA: TGTGCCATCAGTGATGGGCAGGGACTCTACTTC. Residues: CAISDGQGLYF.

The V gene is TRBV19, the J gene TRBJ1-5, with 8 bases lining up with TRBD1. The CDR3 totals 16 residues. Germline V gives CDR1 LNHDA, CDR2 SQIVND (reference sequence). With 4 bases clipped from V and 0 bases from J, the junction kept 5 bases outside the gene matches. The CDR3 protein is CASSTGGVYSNQPQHF. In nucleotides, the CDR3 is TGTGCCAGTAGTACAGGGGGCGTCTATAGCAATCAGCCCCAGCATTTT.

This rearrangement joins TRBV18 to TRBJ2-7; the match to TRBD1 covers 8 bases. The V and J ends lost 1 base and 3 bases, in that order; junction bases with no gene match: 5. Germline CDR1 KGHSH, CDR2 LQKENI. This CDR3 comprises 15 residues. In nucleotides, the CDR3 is TGTGCCAGCTCACCACGGGAGACAGGGGTCTACGAGCAGTACTTC. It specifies CASSPRETGVYEQYF.

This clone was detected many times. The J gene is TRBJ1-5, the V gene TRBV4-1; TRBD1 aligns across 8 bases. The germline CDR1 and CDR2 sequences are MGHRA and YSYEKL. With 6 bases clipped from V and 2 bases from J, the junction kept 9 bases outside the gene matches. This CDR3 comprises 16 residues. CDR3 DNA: TGCGCCAGCAGGCCCGGACAGGGTGCGGGCAATCAGCCCCAGCATTTT. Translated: CASRPGQGAGNQPQHF.

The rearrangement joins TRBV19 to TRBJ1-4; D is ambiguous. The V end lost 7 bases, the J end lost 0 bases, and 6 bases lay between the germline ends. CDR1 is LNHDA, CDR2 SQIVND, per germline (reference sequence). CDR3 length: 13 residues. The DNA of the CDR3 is TGTGCCAGTACAGATGCAACTAATGAAAAACTGTTTTTT. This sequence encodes CASTDATNEKLFF.

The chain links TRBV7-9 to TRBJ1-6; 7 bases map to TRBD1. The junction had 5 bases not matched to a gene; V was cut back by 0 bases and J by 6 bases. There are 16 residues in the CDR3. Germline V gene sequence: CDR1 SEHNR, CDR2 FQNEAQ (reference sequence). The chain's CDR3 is CASSLALQGPNSPLHF. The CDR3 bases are TGTGCCAGCAGCTTAGCCCTACAGGGGCCTAATTCACCCCTCCACTTT.

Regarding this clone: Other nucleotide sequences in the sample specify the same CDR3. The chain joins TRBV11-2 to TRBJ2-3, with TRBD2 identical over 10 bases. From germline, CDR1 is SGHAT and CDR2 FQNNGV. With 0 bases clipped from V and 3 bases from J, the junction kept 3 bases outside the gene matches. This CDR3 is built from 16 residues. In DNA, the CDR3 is TGTGCCAGCAGCTTAGATCTAGCGGGGGTAACAGATACGCAGTATTTT. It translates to CASSLDLAGVTDTQYF. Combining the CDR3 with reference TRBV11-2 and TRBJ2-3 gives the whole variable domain EAGVAQSPRYKIIEKRQSVAFWCNPISGHATLYWYQQILGQGPKLLIQFQNNGVVDDSQLPKDRFSAERLKGVDSTLKIQPAKLEDSAVYLCASSLDLAGVTDTQYFGPGTRLTVL.

The CDR3 region has the DNA TGTGCCAGTAGTACAGGGCGCTCCTACAATGAGCAGTTCTTC. Its protein product is CASSTGRSYNEQFF. The V call is TRBV19, the J call TRBJ2-1, with D tentatively TRBD1 (5 bases). The CDR3 covers 14 residues. Germline CDR1 and CDR2: LNHDA and SQIVND (reference sequence). Trimming took off 4 bases at V and 0 bases at J, with 7 bases between the two ends.

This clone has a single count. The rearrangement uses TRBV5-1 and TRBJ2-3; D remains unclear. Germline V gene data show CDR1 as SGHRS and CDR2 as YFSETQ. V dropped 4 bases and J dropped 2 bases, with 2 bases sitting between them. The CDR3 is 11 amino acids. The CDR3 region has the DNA TGCGCCAGCAGCCACACAGATACGCAGTATTTT. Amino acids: CASSHTDTQYF.

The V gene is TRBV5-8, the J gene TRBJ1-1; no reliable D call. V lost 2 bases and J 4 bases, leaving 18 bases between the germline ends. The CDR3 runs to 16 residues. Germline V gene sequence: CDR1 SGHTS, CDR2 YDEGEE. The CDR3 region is CASSFEGLFPGTEAFF. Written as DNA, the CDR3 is TGTGCCAGCAGCTTCGAGGGCCTGTTTCCGGGCACTGAAGCTTTCTTT.

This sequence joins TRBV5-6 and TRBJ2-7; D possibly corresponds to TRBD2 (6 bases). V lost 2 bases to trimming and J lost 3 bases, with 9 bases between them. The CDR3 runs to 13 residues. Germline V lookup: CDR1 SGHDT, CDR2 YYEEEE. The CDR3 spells CASSFAGSYEQYF. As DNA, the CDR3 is TGTGCCAGCAGCTTCGCGGGGAGCTACGAGCAGTACTTC.

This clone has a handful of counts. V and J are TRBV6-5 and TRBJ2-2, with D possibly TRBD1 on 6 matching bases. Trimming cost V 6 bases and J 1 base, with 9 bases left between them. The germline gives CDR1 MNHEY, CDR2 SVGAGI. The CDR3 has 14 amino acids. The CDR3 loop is CASSSGQNTGELFF. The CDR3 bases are TGTGCCAGCAGCTCGGGACAGAACACCGGGGAGCTGTTTTTT.

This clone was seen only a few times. CDR3 region: CASSLVKGANTGELFF. As DNA, the CDR3 is TGTGCCAGCAGCTTAGTCAAGGGGGCGAACACCGGGGAGCTGTTTTTT. This rearrangement joins TRBV11-3 to TRBJ2-2; D is perhaps TRBD1 (6 bases). With 1 base removed from V and 0 bases from J, the gap between germline ends came to 9 bases. Germline-derived CDR1 and CDR2 are SGHNT and YENEEA. The CDR3 is made up of 16 amino acids.

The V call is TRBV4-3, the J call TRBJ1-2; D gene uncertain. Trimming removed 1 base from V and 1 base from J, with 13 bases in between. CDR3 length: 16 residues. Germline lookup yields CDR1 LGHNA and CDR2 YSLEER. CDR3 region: CASSQGSSGNNYGYTF. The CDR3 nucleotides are TGCGCCAGCAGCCAAGGAAGTTCGGGGAATAACTATGGCTACACCTTC.

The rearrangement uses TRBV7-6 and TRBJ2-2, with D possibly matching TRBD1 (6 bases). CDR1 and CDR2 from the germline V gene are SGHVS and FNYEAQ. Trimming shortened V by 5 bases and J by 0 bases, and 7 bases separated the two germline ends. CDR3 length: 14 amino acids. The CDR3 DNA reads TGTGCCAGCAGCCGGACAGCGAACACCGGGGAGCTGTTTTTT. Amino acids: CASSRTANTGELFF.

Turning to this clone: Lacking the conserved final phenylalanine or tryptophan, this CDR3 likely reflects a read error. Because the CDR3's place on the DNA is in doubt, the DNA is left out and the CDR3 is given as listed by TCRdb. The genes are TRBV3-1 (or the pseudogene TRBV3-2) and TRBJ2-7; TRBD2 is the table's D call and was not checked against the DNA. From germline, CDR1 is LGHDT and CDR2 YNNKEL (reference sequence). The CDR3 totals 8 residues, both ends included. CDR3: CASLGGRC.

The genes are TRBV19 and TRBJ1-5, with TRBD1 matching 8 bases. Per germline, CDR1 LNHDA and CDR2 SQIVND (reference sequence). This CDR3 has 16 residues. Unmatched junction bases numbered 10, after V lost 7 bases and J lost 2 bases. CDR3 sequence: CASTSTGVIGNQPQHF. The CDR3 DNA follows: TGTGCCAGTACTTCGACAGGGGTGATTGGCAATCAGCCCCAGCATTTT.

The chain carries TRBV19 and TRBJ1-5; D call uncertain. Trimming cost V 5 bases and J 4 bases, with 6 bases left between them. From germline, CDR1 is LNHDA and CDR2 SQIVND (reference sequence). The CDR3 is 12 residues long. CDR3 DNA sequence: TGTGCCAGTAGTCTCCTGAATCAGCCCCAGCATTTT. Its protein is CASSLLNQPQHF.